These 12 T cell receptor beta chains originate from one sample sequenced in a study of blood T cell repertoires in COVID-19. TCRdb's table, derived via immunoSEQ multiplex PCR, lists solely in-frame clones and lacks some. The table has fewer than 120,000 clones, 70% to 90% seen once. The sequenced sample consisted of peripheral blood. The receptor source for this set is a human donor in a cohort sampled during active COVID-19.

The chain has TRBV5-4 and TRBJ2-3; 7 nucleotides line up with TRBD1. The CDR3 contains 16 residues. Germline CDR1 SGHNT, CDR2 YYREEE (reference sequence). After removal of 1 base from V and 0 bases from J, the junction contained 5 bases not matched to a gene. In DNA, the CDR3 is TGTGCCAGCAGCTTGCCGCCGGGACAGAGCACAGATACGCAGTATTTT. The encoded protein is CASSLPPGQSTDTQYF.

This clone was seen only a few times. The CDR3 loop reads CAIQGNTEAFF. CDR3 sequence (DNA): TGTGCCATACAGGGGAACACTGAAGCTTTCTTT. The rearrangement joins TRBV2 to TRBJ1-1, with a weak D call TRBD1 (6 bases). V lost 10 bases and J 1 base, leaving 7 bases between the germline ends. The CDR3 loop spans 11 amino acids. CDR1 is SNHLY, CDR2 FYNNEI, per germline.

CDR3 amino acids: CASGSTVVETQYF. The CDR3 bases are TGTGCTAGTGGCTCCACGGTTGTGGAGACCCAGTACTTC. The chain carries TRBV12-5 and TRBJ2-5; D is uncertain. V lost 6 bases, J lost 5 bases, and 13 bases lay in between. CDR1 LGHNT and CDR2 FRNRAP come from the germline V gene. The CDR3 is 13 residues long.

This sequence joins TRBV4-2 and TRBJ2-7; 8 positions agree with TRBD2. After removal of 4 bases from V and 0 bases from J, the junction contained 8 bases not matched to a gene. CDR1 LGHNA and CDR2 YNFKEQ come from the germline V gene. This CDR3 region has 16 residues. CDR3 region: CASSLGTGTSSYEQYF. CDR3 DNA: TGTGCCAGCAGCCTAGGAACTGGGACTAGCTCCTACGAGCAGTACTTC.

The chain combines TRBV7-3 with TRBJ2-1; 8 nucleotides align to TRBD2. The CDR3 covers 15 residues. V was pared by 2 bases and J by 9 bases, with 9 bases of the junction left unmatched. Looked up from germline, CDR1 is SGHTA and CDR2 is FQGTGA. In DNA, the CDR3 is TGTGCCAGCAGCTTATTCCCTAGCGGGCGGGCTGAGCAGTTCTTC. It is translated as CASSLFPSGRAEQFF.

The chain recombines TRBV15 with TRBJ2-7; 9 bases fit TRBD1. V was pared by 3 bases and J by 6 bases, with 9 bases of the junction left unmatched. The CDR3 is made up of 15 amino acids. Germline values: CDR1 LNHNV, CDR2 YYDKDF (reference sequence). CDR3 sequence: CATSSERDRDFEQYF. DNA of the CDR3: TGTGCCACCAGCAGCGAAAGGGACAGGGATTTCGAGCAGTACTTC.

The count of this clone is one. V and J are TRBV12-3 or TRBV12-4 and TRBJ1-3; D is unclear. V lost 6 bases and J lost 4, with 10 bases in between. The length of the CDR3 is 13 residues. The CDR3 DNA reads as TGTGCCAGCAGCCTTAGCGAAGGAAACACCATATATTTT. Encoded protein: CASSLSEGNTIYF.

This clone appeared a single time. This chain uses TRBV10-3 with TRBJ1-5; 7 bases match TRBD1. Germline CDR1 reads ENHRY; CDR2 reads SYGVKD. Trimming cost V 0 bases and J 9 bases; bases outside gene matches: 8. The CDR3 contains 15 residues. The CDR3 loop is CAISESGQAELPQHF. Written as DNA, the CDR3 is TGTGCCATCAGTGAGTCTGGACAGGCCGAACTGCCCCAGCATTTT.

CDR3 loop: CASSLAGDNEQFF. CDR3 in DNA: TGTGCCAGCAGCTTAGCCGGGGACAATGAGCAGTTCTTC. The chain has TRBV11-3 and TRBJ2-1; TRBD2 is a possible D gene (5 bases). The V gene's germline CDR1 is SGHNT and CDR2 YENEEA. V dropped 1 base and J dropped 5 bases, with 6 bases sitting between them. CDR3 length: 13 residues. The entire variable domain, with the rest obtained from reference TRBV11-3 and TRBJ2-1, is as follows: EAGVVQSPRYKIIEKKQPVAFWCNPISGHNTLYWYLQNLGQGPELLIRYENEEAVDDSQLPKDRFSAERLKGVDSTLKIQPAELGDSAVYLCASSLAGDNEQFFGPGTRLTVL.

The chain combines TRBV30 with TRBJ1-3, with D uncertain. Trimming removed 8 bases from V and 10 bases from J, with 18 bases in between. Germline-derived CDR1 and CDR2 are GTSNPN and SVGIG (reference sequence). This CDR3 region has 12 residues. The CDR3 sequence: CAGEPFGGTIYF. In DNA, the CDR3 is TGTGCCGGGGAACCGTTCGGCGGTACCATATATTTT.

The V call is TRBV28, the J call TRBJ2-7, with 9 bases matching TRBD2. Looked up from germline, CDR1 is MDHEN and CDR2 is SYDVKM. Trimming took 3 bases from V and 4 from J; bases not matched to a gene: 13. This CDR3 contains 17 residues. This chain's CDR3 is CASSFVGGRVWEYEQYF. The CDR3 coding sequence is TGTGCCAGCAGTTTTGTCGGCGGGAGGGTATGGGAATACGAGCAGTACTTC.

This chain connects TRBV5-1 to TRBJ2-1, with 8 positions matching TRBD2. From germline, CDR1 is SGHRS and CDR2 YFSETQ. This CDR3 is built from 13 residues. V dropped 4 bases and J dropped 10; count of bases not matched to a gene: 7. CDR3 region: CASSPTSGGEQFF. DNA for the CDR3: TGCGCCAGCAGCCCCACCAGCGGGGGAGAGCAGTTCTTC.